These 11 T cell receptor beta chains originate from one sample sequenced in a study of control samples from healthy donors and cancer patients. TCRdb's copy holds only in-frame clones and misses some; the assay was immunoSEQ multiplex PCR. The sample lists around 70,000 clones, around 93% seen once, with 2.8% in the top ten. The material sequenced was blood. Source of these receptors: a woman aged 25-40 years in good health.

The gene calls are TRBV9 and TRBJ1-6, with 9 bases fitting TRBD1. With 4 bases clipped from V and 7 bases from J, the junction kept 3 bases outside the gene matches. The CDR3 totals 14 residues. CDR1 is SGDLS, CDR2 YYNGEE, per germline. This CDR3 is CASSSGTGNSPLHF. DNA for the CDR3: TGTGCCAGCAGCTCCGGGACAGGGAATTCACCCCTCCACTTT.

This chain links TRBV4-1 with TRBJ1-1; D not certain. Trimming cost V 2 bases and J 8 bases, with 15 bases left between them. The CDR3 is made up of 14 amino acids. The germline V gene has CDR1 MGHRA and CDR2 YSYEKL. The CDR3 DNA sequence: TGCGCCAGCAGCCAATCTTTGGGTCCGGCCGAAGCTTTCTTT. This translates into CASSQSLGPAEAFF.

The chain combines TRBV3-1 (or the pseudogene TRBV3-2) with TRBJ2-2, with D unresolved. The V gene's germline CDR1 is LGHDT and CDR2 YNNKEL (reference sequence). Between the trimmed V and J ends, which lost 1 base and 2 bases, there was a span of 8 bases. This CDR3 is built from 15 residues. The CDR3 sequence is CASSQGGGNTGELFF. The DNA for the CDR3 is TGTGCCAGCAGCCAAGGAGGCGGAAACACCGGGGAGCTGTTTTTT.

The chain joins TRBV2 to TRBJ2-7, with D uncertain. Germline V gene sequence: CDR1 SNHLY, CDR2 FYNNEI. With 2 bases removed from V and 3 bases from J, the gap between germline ends came to 2 bases. The CDR3 length is 11 residues. CDR3 DNA: TGTGCCAGCAGTGAAAACTACGAGCAGTACTTC. It codes for CASSENYEQYF.

The V call is TRBV4-2, the J call TRBJ1-2; D unclear. In germline, CDR1 is LGHNA, CDR2 YNFKEQ. The CDR3 totals 16 residues. The V and J ends lost 0 bases and 1 base respectively, with 12 bases between them. This chain's CDR3 is CASSQDHVGSNYGYTF. The CDR3 nucleotides read TGTGCCAGCAGCCAAGATCACGTGGGAAGTAACTATGGCTACACCTTC.

V usage is TRBV25-1 and J usage is TRBJ1-6; 7 positions match TRBD1. The J segment lost 8 bases and the V segment lost 4 bases, leaving 8 bases of the junction unmatched. In germline, CDR1 is MGHDK, CDR2 SYGVNS. This CDR3 spans 15 amino acids. As DNA, the CDR3 is TGTGCCAGCAGTGTCGAGACAGGGTGGGATTCACCCCTCCACTTT. Translation gives CASSVETGWDSPLHF.

The chain carries TRBV3-1 (or the pseudogene TRBV3-2) and TRBJ1-1; D is unresolved. Trimming cost V 0 bases and J 7 bases, with 12 bases left between them. Per germline, CDR1 LGHDT and CDR2 YNNKEL (reference sequence). This CDR3 is 14 amino acids long. The CDR3, as DNA: TGTGCCAGCAGCCAAGATAGTCCCGTGGGTGAAGCTTTCTTT. Residues: CASSQDSPVGEAFF.

V gene TRBV24-1 combines with J gene TRBJ2-1, with 9 positions matching TRBD2. The CDR3 consists of 15 residues. Per germline, CDR1 KGHDR and CDR2 SFDVKD. Trimming took 5 bases from V and 4 from J; bases not matched to a gene: 5. CDR3 residues: CATSVNSGGYNEQFF. Here the CDR3 DNA reads TGTGCCACCAGTGTGAATAGCGGGGGATACAATGAGCAGTTCTTC.

The chain is built from TRBV6-1 and TRBJ2-7; D gene uncertain. V was shortened by 2 bases and J by 2 bases, with 4 bases between the two germline ends. The length of the CDR3 is 12 residues. CDR1 and CDR2 from the germline V gene are MNHNS and SASEGT. CDR3 in DNA: TGTGCCAGCAGTGAAAATGCCTACGAGCAGTACTTC. It codes for CASSENAYEQYF.

This chain links TRBV12-3 or TRBV12-4 with TRBJ1-2; no definite D call. CDR3 length: 13 amino acids. Trimming shortened V by 7 bases and J by 0 bases, and 9 bases separated the two germline ends. As DNA, the CDR3 is TGTGCCAGCACCTCATGGCCTAACTATGGCTACACCTTC. It is translated as CASTSWPNYGYTF.

This chain links TRBV6-1 with TRBJ1-3; D remains ambiguous. Per germline, CDR1 MNHNS and CDR2 SASEGT. This CDR3 has 14 residues. V was clipped by 2 bases and J by 0 bases, with 5 bases between them. In DNA form, the CDR3 reads TGTGCCAGCAGTGAAAAGGCCTCTGGAAACACCATATATTTT. Protein product: CASSEKASGNTIYF.